This TCR beta chain was documented in a study of CD8 T cells in Susac syndrome (dated by TCRdb to the late 2010s). About the full investigation: Whether CD8+ T cell activation and differentiation in Susac syndrome was antigen driven was tested using repertoire sequencing. General findings and caveats noted by the study authors: The number of individuals in the TCR sequencing and HLA analysis was recognized as being relatively small.

CDR1 and CDR2 are read off the germline V gene (reference sequence) as MNHNY and SVGAGI. The CDR3, cysteine through phenylalanine, is 16 amino acids long. Only CDR3 DNA remains: 48 bases, in frame from the first base. V ends up 5 bases short and J 3 bases short, with an unmatched junction base count of 9. RNA was extracted using the RNeasy kit, and roughly 0.45 to 1 microgram was reverse transcribed with random hexamers. TCR beta CDR3 regions were amplified with the immunoSEQ multiplex PCR assay covering 54 Vbeta and 13 Jbeta segments. PCR amplification bias was corrected by using a synthetic template baseline for primer optimization and computational correction. Concerning the study's data processing: Reads were annotated to V, D and J genes per IMGT and analyzed with immunoSEQ Analyzer, keeping only productive sequences. Clonality was computed as one minus Shannon entropy normalized by log2 of the number of productive unique sequences. For each patient and control, public and private clones were evaluated among the 100 most prevalent clones. A clone was defined as Susac-specific if it was absent from the healthy and MS cohorts, from approximately 980 published viral clones and from other ImmuneACCESS disease sequences. The raw public data were reprocessed by TCRdb itself: fastp quality trimming at Q25, MiXCR clonotype calling, in-frame beta chains only. Each entry merges the rows of one CDR3 protein and shows their most common DNA and genes. TCRdb, not the original authors, processed these V and J calls. The sample table records around 140,000 distinct CDR3 sequences; around 95% of these occur just once. Around 0.12% of the sample rests with the top ten.

This clonotype was picked up one time. What this receptor recognizes is not known. Qualities for individual bases were not recorded, and no much larger clone is one base off. A single read makes a weak case. Peripheral blood CD8+ and CD4+ T cells from healthy donors, Susac syndrome patients and multiple sclerosis patients were profiled using high-throughput TCR beta sequencing. Multiple sclerosis controls were treatment-naive patients with stable or active relapsing-remitting disease fulfilling revised McDonald criteria. Bulk CD8+ and CD4+ T cells were purified by magnetic negative isolation, while CD8+ TEMRA cells were enriched using FACS. Blood was collected in EDTA tubes and processed within 24 hours, with PBMCs isolated through density gradient centrifugation. PBMCs intended for TCR sequencing were frozen in liquid nitrogen and were later thawed in a 37 degrees C water bath. The sorted or isolated CD4+, CD8+ and CD8+ TEMRA cells had a purity of 90% or higher.

What was sequenced was CD4+ T cells from PBMCs. The rearrangement joined TRBV6-6 to TRBJ2-1, with 8 bases in between that match TRBD2. This TCR derives from a human donor with multiple sclerosis. CDR3 protein: CASSQGGRGGYNEQFF. The DNA reads as follows: TGTGCCAGCAGTCAGGGAGGACGGGGGGGCTACAATGAGCAGTTCTTC.